The entry that follows covers one T cell receptor (beta chain) sequence. Its antigen is still unknown. Base qualities are not at hand, and no much larger clone is one base apart. This entry belongs to a study of beta chain features in type 1 diabetes (dated by TCRdb to the late 2010s). For the wider study: Patients and healthy donors did not differ in mean age, gender distribution, total cell number or subset yield. Regulatory and stem cell-like memory subsets were obtained from only 8 patients and roughly 8 healthy donors, while naive and central memory subsets were obtained from all 30 or so donors. In the study, recently diagnosed type 1 diabetes patients and matched healthy donors were compared on the TCRB repertoires of their sorted circulating CD4+ T cell subsets. A total of around 100 million sorted cells were examined across all samples, and RNA yield correlated strongly with the number of cells per subset. Broader findings and caveats from the paper: Shorter templates might have been favored by PCR, but patient and control samples were amplified and corrected together, so both groups would have been affected equally by any skew. At VDJ recombination sites, patients with type 1 diabetes made fewer insertions and deleted more nucleotides, a pattern implying thymic rearrangement abnormalities. Sequencing cDNA rather than genomic DNA could over-represent highly expressing activated cells, although activation and CD3 levels did not differ between groups. Naive, central memory and regulatory TCRB repertoires appeared to be more alike among patients than among healthy donors. HLA sub-analyses involved small numbers of individuals, so any influence of HLA type on TCRB rearrangement remained unresolved. A moderate but significant shortening of TCRB CDR3 length was observed in type 1 diabetes patients in all four CD4+ subsets.

A single peripheral blood draw of around 120 mL on average was collected from each donor into heparinised tubes. A BD FACSAria II and a panel including CD45RO, CCR7, CD25, CD127, CD95 and CD27 were used to sort naive, central memory, regulatory and stem cell-like memory CD4+ T cells. All sorted populations exceeded 95% purity. PBMCs were separated immediately by Lymphoprep density gradient centrifugation and were stained directly, without being cultured. Samples were stained and sorted in pairs, with one healthy donor and one patient per experiment, so that batch effects were minimized. The germline V gene encodes CDR1 SGHRS and CDR2 YFSETQ. Trimming takes 4 bases from V and 7 bases from J, and the germline ends sit 18 bases apart. The CDR3 holds 15 amino acids from the cysteine to the phenylalanine. Only the CDR3 portion is preserved as DNA: 45 bases, with reading frame beginning at the first base.

The entire amount of isolated RNA was reverse transcribed using the High Capacity cDNA Reverse Transcription Kit, so the sequenced TCRB transcripts were expressed ones. Deep immunoSEQ sequencing was performed on naive, central memory and regulatory T cell samples, with an average of about 3.57 million total reads per sample. Sorted cells were lysed in RLT buffer and RNA was extracted with DNase-treated RNeasy Micro or Mini kits, depending on cell number. To prevent cross-contamination, each cell subset was processed individually, whereas patient and healthy donor samples were processed jointly. TCRB sequences were amplified from cDNA with the immunoSEQ multiplex PCR, producing 87-bp fragments spanning the CDR3 region. Sequencing of the amplicons was done on the Illumina HiSeq platform. From the authors' description of their analysis: Synthetic template baselines were used to correct PCR bias computationally, reads within Hamming distance 2 were collapsed together, and singletons that could not be merged were discarded. Reads were aligned against IMGT so that V, D and J genes, CDR3 length and insertions or deletions at six rearrangement sites could be assigned. Within each subset, clonotype counts were normalized to sorted cell number, and only after that were true diversity and Gini coefficients computed with the tcR R package. The overlap coefficient, calculated on TCRB nucleotide sequences, was used to measure repertoire sharing. Out-of-frame TCRB sequences from naive cells were analyzed as a proxy for the pre-selection repertoire. The source is immuneACCESS, and TCRdb retained only in-frame sequences with V and J called. Part of the clones is not carried over; for the studies checked, unresolved V genes explain less than half of this, and the remainder is unexplained. V and J calls and clone size are copied from that table; D and trimming were computed from the DNA. The sample profile shows roughly 610,000 clones; roughly 16% of them were found once. The ten largest clonotypes hold approximately 0.087% of the sample.

Sequenced material: naive CD4+ T cells from blood. According to the study, the label for this sample's cell subset or site signals: true naive CD4+ T cells. The clonotype comes from a man younger than 30 in good health. Recombination connected TRBV5-1 to TRBJ2-1, with TRBD2 as a weak D call on 7 bases. The DNA reads as follows: TGCGCCAGCAGCCAAGACAGGATCGGGAGGAATGAGCAGTTCTTC. This translates into CASSQDRIGRNEQFF.